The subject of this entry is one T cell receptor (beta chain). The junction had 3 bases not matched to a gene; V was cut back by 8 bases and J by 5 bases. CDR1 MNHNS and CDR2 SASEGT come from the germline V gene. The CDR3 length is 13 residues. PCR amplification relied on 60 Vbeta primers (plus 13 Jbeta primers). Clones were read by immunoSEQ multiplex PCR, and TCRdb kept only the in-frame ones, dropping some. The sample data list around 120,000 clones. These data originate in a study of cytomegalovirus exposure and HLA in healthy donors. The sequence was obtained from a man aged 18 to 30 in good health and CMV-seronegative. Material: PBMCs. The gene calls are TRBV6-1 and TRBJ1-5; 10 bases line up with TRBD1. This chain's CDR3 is CASGGQGHQPQHF. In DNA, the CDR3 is TGTGCCAGCGGGGGACAGGGGCATCAGCCCCAGCATTTT.